Listed below are T cell receptor beta chains from one sample, sequenced in a study of blood T cell repertoires in COVID-19. The repertoire was sequenced with immunoSEQ multiplex PCR; TCRdb's copy has only in-frame clones and lacks some. The table has some 30,000 clones, about 88% seen once. Input material: peripheral blood. Source of these receptors: a human donor with acute or convalescent COVID-19. The donor label of this sample is uncertain. CDR3s include the opening cysteine and the closing phenylalanine or tryptophan. The order of the fields is clone size, J gene, CDR3 length, V gene, D gene, CDR3 protein, CDR3 DNA. A D gene is named only where the DNA matches it firmly. Size is omitted from some rows. Given values are once, few, many or a class for expanded clones.

>.|TRBJ2-5|18|TRBV2|TRBD2
CASSELASGGWYQETQYF
TGTGCCAGCAGTGAATTGGCTAGCGGGGGCTGGTACCAAGAGACCCAGTACTTC
>.|TRBJ1-1|13|TRBV3-1/TRBV3-2|.
CASRPRLDTEAFF
TGTGCCAGCAGACCCCGACTGGACACTGAAGCTTTCTTT
>.|TRBJ2-5|14|TRBV2|.
CASSDDRDQETQYF
TGTGCCAGCAGTGACGACAGAGATCAAGAGACCCAGTACTTC
>.|TRBJ1-1|14|TRBV29-1|TRBD1
CSVPSRGRAAEAFF
TGCAGCGTCCCTTCGAGGGGGCGTGCCGCTGAAGCTTTCTTT
>.|TRBJ2-5|14|TRBV10-3|.
CAISERGNQETQYF
TGTGCCATCAGTGAACGGGGAAACCAAGAGACCCAGTACTTC
>.|TRBJ2-2|15|TRBV5-1|TRBD2
CASSFASGVSGELFF
TGCGCCAGCAGCTTTGCTAGCGGGGTATCCGGGGAGCTGTTTTTT
>.|TRBJ1-3|15|TRBV19|.
CASSIDASSGNTIYF
TGTGCCAGTAGTATAGATGCGTCCTCTGGAAACACCATATATTTT
>.|TRBJ2-3|17|TRBV28|.
CASSFGSPGAVGGTQYF
TGTGCCAGCAGTTTTGGTTCTCCGGGGGCGGTCGGGGGGACGCAGTATTTT
>.|TRBJ2-2|18|TRBV11-2|TRBD2
CASSLTGLAGGGTGELFF
TGTGCCAGCAGCCTCACGGGACTAGCGGGGGGAGGTACCGGGGAGCTGTTTTTT
>few|TRBJ2-3|13|TRBV4-2|.
CASSPEAADTQYF
TGTGCCAGCAGCCCCGAGGCCGCAGATACGCAGTATTTT
>.|TRBJ2-5|16|TRBV27|TRBD2
CASSAPQAGGGETQYF
TGTGCCAGCAGTGCCCCCCAAGCGGGGGGCGGTGAGACCCAGTACTTC
>few|TRBJ1-1|13|TRBV2|.
CASSQARNTEAFF
TGTGCCAGCAGCCAAGCAAGAAACACTGAAGCTTTCTTT
>once|TRBJ1-1|14|TRBV3-1/TRBV3-2|TRBD1
CASSQDPNRGEAFF
TGTGCCAGCAGCCAAGATCCCAACAGGGGTGAAGCTTTCTTT
>.|TRBJ1-1|13|TRBV29-1|.
CSVVGTGSSEAFF
TGCAGCGTTGTGGGAACAGGGTCATCTGAAGCTTTCTTT
>.|TRBJ2-1|15|TRBV7-9|.
CASSLGSGPLDEQFF
TGTGCCAGCAGCTTAGGAAGCGGGCCCCTAGATGAGCAGTTCTTC
>.|TRBJ2-3|15|TRBV5-4|TRBD2
CASSSQRGIADTQYF
TGTGCCAGCAGCTCGCAGCGGGGGATAGCAGATACGCAGTATTTT
>.|TRBJ2-1|17|TRBV5-1|TRBD2
CASADQSGTSVLSEQFF
TGCGCCAGCGCCGATCAAAGCGGGACTAGCGTTCTTAGCGAGCAGTTCTTC
>.|TRBJ2-7|16|TRBV11-1|TRBD2
CASSLLAGAFSSEQYF
TGTGCCAGCAGCTTATTGGCGGGAGCATTTTCATCCGAGCAGTACTTC
>once|TRBJ1-1|15|TRBV5-1|TRBD1
CASSTTGTGATEAFF
TGCGCCAGCAGTACAACCGGGACAGGGGCCACTGAAGCTTTCTTT
>.|TRBJ1-5|15|TRBV7-9|.
CASSLEGGGDMGQHF
TGTGCCAGCAGCTTAGAAGGGGGTGGTGATATGGGCCAGCATTTT
>.|TRBJ1-3|16|TRBV19|.
CASTIRASGSGNTIYF
TGTGCCAGTACGATTAGGGCCTCGGGGAGTGGAAACACCATATATTTT
>.|TRBJ1-3|15|TRBV6-5|.
CATRVGTNSGNTIYF
TGTGCCACCAGAGTTGGCACTAACTCTGGAAACACCATATATTTT
>.|TRBJ2-3|15|TRBV9|.
CASSVILPGTDTQYF
TGTGCCAGCAGCGTAATCCTACCTGGCACAGATACGCAGTATTTT
>.|TRBJ1-3|15|TRBV6-5|TRBD1
CASSYGRGEGNTIYF
TGTGCCAGCAGTTACGGCAGGGGGGAAGGAAACACCATATATTTT
>.|TRBJ2-2|16|TRBV10-3|.
CAISEPPGPPSGELFF
TGTGCCATCAGTGAGCCGCCGGGTCCCCCATCCGGGGAGCTGTTTTTT
>once|TRBJ1-1|14|TRBV11-2|.
CASSFAMRRSGAFF
TGTGCCAGCAGCTTCGCCATGCGGCGGTCCGGAGCTTTCTTT
>.|TRBJ2-1|16|TRBV7-8|TRBD2
CAGGTSGVSSYNEQFF
TGTGCAGGCGGGACTAGCGGGGTTAGCTCCTACAATGAGCAGTTCTTC
>few|TRBJ2-1|16|TRBV4-1|TRBD2
CASSHHSGSTYNEQFF
TGCGCCAGCAGCCATCATAGCGGGAGCACCTACAATGAGCAGTTCTTC
>.|TRBJ1-5|13|TRBV30|.
CASEGQMGQPQHF
TGTGCCTCCGAAGGACAGATGGGTCAGCCCCAGCATTTT
>.|TRBJ1-1|14|TRBV18|.
CASSHRMSGTEAFF
TGTGCCAGCTCCCATAGGATGAGCGGCACTGAAGCTTTCTTT
>.|TRBJ2-5|14|TRBV28|.
CASSPWTEQETQYF
TGTGCCAGCAGTCCCTGGACAGAACAAGAGACCCAGTACTTC
>.|TRBJ1-6|15|TRBV6-5|.
CASSYSGGYNSPLHF
TGTGCCAGCAGTTACTCGGGGGGCTATAATTCACCCCTCCACTTT
>.|TRBJ2-5|15|TRBV19|.
CASSIDAGAEETQYF
TGTGCCAGTAGTATAGACGCAGGGGCGGAGGAGACCCAGTACTTC
>.|TRBJ1-5|14|TRBV19|TRBD1
CASRRQGWDQPQHF
TGTGCCAGTAGAAGACAGGGATGGGATCAGCCCCAGCATTTT
>.|TRBJ1-5|15|TRBV2|.
CASSEWGRGTQPQHF
TGTGCCAGCAGTGAATGGGGGCGCGGAACTCAGCCCCAGCATTTT
>.|TRBJ2-4|16|TRBV18|.
CASSPTGLRAKNIQYF
TGTGCCAGCTCACCAACGGGTCTGCGAGCCAAAAACATTCAGTACTTC
>.|TRBJ2-2|17|TRBV24-1|TRBD2
CATSDPTPSGTTGELFF
TGTGCCACCAGTGACCCGACCCCTAGCGGGACCACCGGGGAGCTGTTTTTT
>.|TRBJ2-5|16|TRBV25-1|.
CASSELGAGPAETQYF
TGTGCCAGCAGTGAACTTGGGGCCGGCCCTGCGGAGACCCAGTACTTC
>few|TRBJ2-7|15|TRBV7-9|TRBD1
CASSFGQGDMDEQYF
TGTGCCAGCAGCTTTGGACAGGGGGATATGGACGAGCAGTACTTC
>.|TRBJ1-2|13|TRBV9|.
CASNKGTNYGYTF
TGTGCCAGCAACAAGGGGACTAACTATGGCTACACCTTC
>once|TRBJ1-2|13|TRBV5-1|.
CASSLGGDYGYTF
TGCGCCAGCAGCTTGGGGGGCGACTATGGCTACACCTTC
>.|TRBJ1-1|16|TRBV5-1|TRBD1
CASSPPLSQGKAEAFF
TGCGCCAGTAGTCCACCTCTATCACAGGGGAAAGCTGAAGCTTTCTTT
>.|TRBJ2-7|12|TRBV2|TRBD1
CASRTGAHEQYF
TGTGCCAGCAGAACAGGGGCCCACGAGCAGTACTTC
>.|TRBJ2-3|14|TRBV6-5|.
CASRARGYTDTQYF
TGTGCCAGCAGGGCCAGGGGATACACAGATACGCAGTATTTT
>.|TRBJ1-1|17|TRBV28|TRBD1
CASGQWTGYTTDTEAFF
TGTGCCAGCGGACAATGGACAGGGTATACGACCGACACTGAAGCTTTCTTT
>once|TRBJ2-1|14|TRBV6-5|.
CASMSVSSYNEQFF
TGTGCCAGCATGTCGGTTAGCTCCTACAATGAGCAGTTCTTC
>.|TRBJ1-1|13|TRBV14|.
CASSQAAASGTFF
TGTGCCAGCAGCCAAGCGGCGGCCAGCGGGACTTTCTTT
>.|TRBJ1-2|16|TRBV7-9|TRBD1
CASSLLGGQGARGYTF
TGTGCCAGCAGCTTACTAGGAGGACAGGGGGCTAGGGGCTACACCTTC
>once|TRBJ2-3|18|TRBV7-6|TRBD1
CASSLKLPTGGLADTQYF
TGTGCCAGCAGCTTAAAGTTGCCGACAGGGGGATTGGCAGATACGCAGTATTTT
>.|TRBJ2-7|15|TRBV11-2|TRBD1
CASSGRDRGAYEQYF
TGTGCCAGCAGCGGCCGGGACAGGGGGGCCTACGAGCAGTACTTC
>once|TRBJ2-3|16|TRBV5-5|TRBD1
CASSLEPGQGRDTQYF
TGTGCCAGCAGCTTGGAGCCGGGACAGGGGAGAGATACGCAGTATTTT
>.|TRBJ2-7|15|TRBV6-5|TRBD2
CASTTGGAGSYEQYF
TGTGCCAGCACCACCGGGGGGGCGGGGTCCTACGAGCAGTACTTC
>.|TRBJ2-5|18|TRBV28|TRBD2
CASSLAFGLAGGRETQYF
TGTGCCAGCAGTTTAGCGTTTGGACTAGCGGGGGGGCGAGAGACCCAGTACTTC
>.|TRBJ2-5|13|TRBV3-1/TRBV3-2|.
CASSHGGGETQYF
TGTGCCAGCAGCCACGGCGGCGGCGAGACCCAGTACTTC
>many|TRBJ2-7|15|TRBV7-8|TRBD2
CASSPGTSGPYEQYF
TGTGCCAGCAGTCCTGGGACTAGCGGACCCTACGAGCAGTACTTC